This T cell receptor beta chain stems from a study of identical twins. Trimming cost V 10 bases and J 4 bases; bases outside gene matches: 6. The CDR3 is 15 amino acids. CDR1 is MNHNS, CDR2 SASEGT, per germline. Donors uniformly comprised healthy Caucasians. Regarding this clonotype: Its antigen is still unknown.

Using its own MiXCR run on the 5' RACE reads, TCRdb lists one record per CDR3 protein. In the table there are around 490,000 distinct CDR3 sequences, roughly 15% of which are singletons. Broader study findings: Cord blood beta clonotypes present at high abundance carried fewer insertions; no such pattern appeared in memory repertoires. Excess low generation probability was seen in twin-shared out-of-frame alpha sequences.

This sample also appeared in a second study, on yellow fever vaccine responses in identical twins.

This sequence was found in a woman between 18 and 29 years old in good health. Material: CD4+ T cells sorted from blood. The J gene is TRBJ2-2, the V gene TRBV6-1; the match to TRBD2 covers 13 bases. CDR3 in amino acids: CATRTSGRPTGELFF. The CDR3 DNA follows: TGTGCCACCAGGACTAGCGGGAGACCCACCGGGGAGCTGTTTTTT.